This T cell receptor (beta chain) is from a study of OX40 agonist ivuxolimab in advanced cancers. This CDR3 is 16 amino acids long. CDR1 is SGHKS, CDR2 YYEKEE, per germline (reference sequence). Trimming took 4 bases from V and 1 from J, leaving 17 bases between them. Measured with immunoSEQ multiplex PCR; TCRdb has only the in-frame clones, and not every one. This sample has more than 45,000 clones, with about 80% found just once. The sample in question was CD4+ or CD8+ T cells sorted from blood, obtained in a trial of the OX40 agonist ivuxolimab. The origin of this receptor is an adult with an advanced solid tumor such as melanoma, head and neck, liver or kidney cancer. V is TRBV5-5 and J is TRBJ1-1; tentative D call: TRBD1 (6 bases). For the CDR3, the DNA is TGTGCCAGCAGCACGCACGGGGGGGCCCCGAACACTGAAGCTTTCTTT. Its translation: CASSTHGGAPNTEAFF.